The 24 T cell receptor beta chains below all came from one sample that was sequenced in a study of graft-versus-host responses after intestinal transplantation. The protocol was immunoSEQ multiplex PCR, while the TCRdb copy is restricted to in-frame clones and leaves out a portion. This sample has 2,000 to 2,500 clones, with around 93% found just once. This specimen consisted of PBMCs, obtained less than 20 days after intestinal transplant. The receptors here all came from a human patient who received an intestinal transplant, so some T cells may come from the graft donor.

The chain employs TRBV30 and TRBJ2-1, with 7 bases identical to TRBD1. V shed 2 bases and J 0 bases; nucleotides not matched to a gene: 4. CDR3 length: 15 residues. In germline, CDR1 is GTSNPN, CDR2 SVGIG (reference sequence). In nucleotides, the CDR3 is TGTGCCTGGAGTCGGGACAGTAGCTCCTACAATGAGCAGTTCTTC. Protein sequence: CAWSRDSSSYNEQFF.

Here the CDR3 DNA reads TGTGCCATCAGTGACTGGGACAGGAGGAAAGAGACCCAGTACTTC. It is translated as CAISDWDRRKETQYF. V is TRBV10-3 and J is TRBJ2-5; 8 nucleotides line up with TRBD1. The CDR3 sequence is 15 residues long. The germline V gene encodes CDR1 ENHRY and CDR2 SYGVKD. V trimming: 3 bases; J trimming: 3 bases; junction bases outside the gene matches: 6.

The genes are TRBV7-2 and TRBJ2-7; D ambiguous. The V gene's germline CDR1 is SGHTA and CDR2 FQGNSA. With 0 bases removed from V and 1 base from J, the gap between germline ends came to 10 bases. This CDR3 contains 15 residues. The CDR3 loop reads CASSLARGRSYEQYF. The CDR3, as DNA: TGTGCCAGCAGCTTAGCCCGCGGCAGATCCTACGAGCAGTACTTC.

The V gene is TRBV11-2, the J gene TRBJ2-5; 15 bases line up with TRBD2. CDR1 and CDR2 (germline): SGHAT, FQNNGV. The length of the CDR3 is 16 residues. J gave up 5 bases and V 3 bases, and 4 bases lay outside the gene matches. This chain's CDR3 is CASSLTGTSGRETQYF. The CDR3 region has the DNA TGTGCCAGCAGCTTGACCGGGACTAGCGGGAGGGAGACCCAGTACTTC.

The chain recombines TRBV11-2 with TRBJ2-3; TRBD1 might be the D (6 bases). The CDR3 contains 17 residues. Trimming took 4 bases from V and 0 from J, leaving 17 bases between them. CDR1 and CDR2 from the germline V gene are SGHAT and FQNNGV. CDR3 protein: CASSSGDQSFSTDTQYF. The CDR3 DNA reads as TGTGCCAGCAGCTCAGGGGACCAATCCTTTAGCACAGATACGCAGTATTTT.

This chain uses TRBV15 with TRBJ1-1; D ambiguous. This CDR3 region has 15 residues. V was pared by 2 bases and J by 0 bases, with 10 bases between. Germline CDR1 and CDR2: LNHNV and YYDKDF (reference sequence). CDR3 in DNA: TGTGCCACCAGCAGAATCCCCGGGTTGAACACTGAAGCTTTCTTT. This sequence encodes CATSRIPGLNTEAFF.

The rearrangement uses TRBV27 and TRBJ2-1, with D possibly TRBD1 on 6 matching bases. This CDR3 contains 14 residues. With 4 bases removed from V and 3 bases from J, the gap between germline ends came to 10 bases. Per the germline V gene, CDR1 is MNHEY and CDR2 is SMNVEV (reference sequence). CDR3 sequence reads: CASSSDRVYNEQFF. The CDR3 bases are TGTGCCAGCAGTTCGGACAGAGTCTACAATGAGCAGTTCTTC.

The genes are TRBV6-1 and TRBJ2-5, with a weak D call TRBD2 (5 bases). This CDR3 comprises 15 residues. Trimming took 3 bases from V and 3 from J, leaving 14 bases between them. CDR1 MNHNS and CDR2 SASEGT come from the germline V gene. CDR3 bases: TGTGCCAGCAGTGATGTACCCGGGGAGAAAGAGACCCAGTACTTC. Protein sequence: CASSDVPGEKETQYF.

The J gene is TRBJ2-7, the V gene TRBV19, with 8 bases that match TRBD1. Trimming removed 3 bases from V and 0 bases from J; junction bases left unmatched: 7. The length of the CDR3 is 16 residues. Germline V gene data show CDR1 as LNHDA and CDR2 as SQIVND (reference sequence). Here the CDR3 reads CASSMGTGSDSYEQYV. CDR3 in DNA: TGTGCCAGTAGTATGGGGACAGGATCAGACTCCTACGAGCAGTACGTC.

This chain joins TRBV2 and TRBJ1-1, with 8 bases aligning to TRBD1. The CDR3 is 13 amino acids. The germline CDR1 and CDR2 sequences are SNHLY and FYNNEI. The junction had 7 bases not matched to a gene; V was cut back by 6 bases and J by 7 bases. CDR3 sequence reads: CASRYQGAVEAFF. In DNA, the CDR3 is TGTGCCAGCAGATATCAGGGGGCCGTTGAAGCTTTCTTT.

The chain carries TRBV6-1 and TRBJ1-6, with TRBD1 as a possible D gene (5 bases). The germline V and J ends were trimmed by 3 bases and 7 bases, with 7 bases remaining between them. Germline assignment: CDR1 MNHNS and CDR2 SASEGT. This CDR3 comprises 13 residues. The chain's CDR3 is CASSEGGNSPLHF. DNA of the CDR3: TGTGCCAGCAGTGAGGGGGGGAATTCACCCCTCCACTTT.

The sample holds a few counts of this clone. The genes are TRBV18 and TRBJ1-3; 8 bases are a match to TRBD1. V lost 3 bases to trimming and J lost 0 bases; unmatched junction nucleotides: 4. CDR3 length: 16 amino acids. Germline V gene sequence: CDR1 KGHSH, CDR2 LQKENI. Written as DNA, the CDR3 is TGTGCCAGCTCACCCTCACAGGGGGGCTCTGGAAACACCATATATTTT. Amino acids: CASSPSQGGSGNTIYF.

The chain links TRBV6-5 to TRBJ2-7, with D possibly TRBD1 on 5 matching bases. Trimming pared 6 bases from V and 6 bases from J, leaving 18 bases between. CDR1 is MNHEY and CDR2 is SVGAGI in the germline V gene. The CDR3 is 14 residues long. CDR3 sequence: CASSPSQGFGEQYV. As DNA, the CDR3 is TGTGCCAGCAGCCCCTCCCAGGGCTTCGGCGAGCAGTACGTC.

This chain uses TRBV2 with TRBJ1-1; 8 nucleotides match TRBD1. V lost 7 bases to trimming and J lost 3 bases; unmatched junction nucleotides: 4. This CDR3 comprises 13 residues. Germline V gives CDR1 SNHLY, CDR2 FYNNEI. The CDR3 sequence is CASTPDRDTEAFF. The DNA of the CDR3 is TGTGCCAGCACCCCGGACAGGGACACTGAAGCTTTCTTT. Full variable domain (rest looked up from reference TRBV2 and TRBJ1-1): EPEVTQTPSHQVTQMGQEVILRCVPISNHLYFYWYRQILGQKVEFLVSFYNNEISEKSEIFDDQFSVERPDGSNFTLKIRSTKLEDSAMYFCASTPDRDTEAFFGQGTRLTVV.

The rearrangement joins TRBV6-5 to TRBJ2-2; the match to TRBD1 covers 12 bases. The CDR3 spans 15 residues. Germline loops: CDR1 MNHEY, CDR2 SVGAGI. J lost 6 bases, V lost 6 bases, and 5 bases had no gene match. CDR3 DNA: TGTGCCAGCAGGGGACAGGGGGCGGTTTCCGGGGAGCTGTTTTTT. Protein sequence: CASRGQGAVSGELFF.

J is TRBJ2-3 and V is TRBV30; TRBD2 is a possible D gene (5 bases). The CDR3 extends over 14 amino acids. CDR1 and CDR2 from the germline V gene are GTSNPN and SVGIG (reference sequence). The V gene lost 0 bases and the J gene lost 1 base, with 8 bases spanning the gap. CDR3 residues: CAWSVGRGTDTQYF. The CDR3, as DNA: TGTGCCTGGAGTGTAGGGCGGGGCACAGATACGCAGTATTTT.

This chain joins TRBV4-1 and TRBJ1-1, with D uncertain. Deletions cut 1 base from V and 5 bases from J, with 8 bases between. The germline gives CDR1 MGHRA, CDR2 YSYEKL. The CDR3 runs 13 residues. CDR3: CASSQARETEAFF. The CDR3 DNA sequence: TGCGCCAGCAGCCAAGCGAGAGAGACTGAAGCTTTCTTT.

The chain employs TRBV9 and TRBJ1-4; 10 bases align to TRBD1. With 4 bases clipped from V and 7 bases from J, the junction kept 4 bases outside the gene matches. Germline V gives CDR1 SGDLS, CDR2 YYNGEE. CDR3 size: 14 residues. DNA for the CDR3: TGTGCCAGCAGCCCGACAGGGGGCTTTGAAAAACTGTTTTTT. Protein product: CASSPTGGFEKLFF.

V usage is TRBV7-9 and J usage is TRBJ1-1; D may be TRBD1 (5 bases). The CDR3 runs 13 residues. CDR1 and CDR2 from the germline V gene are SEHNR and FQNEAQ (reference sequence). Trimming took 3 bases from V and 3 from J, leaving 8 bases between them. CDR3: CASSFWGDTEAFF. As DNA, the CDR3 is TGTGCCAGCAGCTTCTGGGGGGACACTGAAGCTTTCTTT.

The chain employs TRBV9 and TRBJ2-7; D uncertain. Trimming left V 0 bases short and J 0 bases short, with 10 bases between. CDR1 is SGDLS and CDR2 is YYNGEE in the germline V gene. CDR3 size: 15 residues. The CDR3 nucleotides are TGTGCCAGCAGCGTAGGCGGATCAAGCTCCTACGAGCAGTACTTC. This encodes CASSVGGSSSYEQYF. The variable domain in full, with the rest retrieved from reference TRBV9 and TRBJ2-7, is DSGVTQTPKHLITATGQRVTLRCSPRSGDLSVYWYQQSLDQGLQFLIQYYNGEERAKGNILERFSAQQFPDLHSELNLSSLELGDSALYFCASSVGGSSSYEQYFGPGTRLTVT.

The chain couples TRBV5-5 to TRBJ1-5, with unresolved D. In germline, CDR1 is SGHKS, CDR2 YYEKEE (reference sequence). V dropped 3 bases and J dropped 1 base, with 14 bases sitting between them. The CDR3 spans 16 residues. CDR3 sequence reads: CASSSGPPGSNQPQHF. Here the CDR3 DNA reads TGTGCCAGCAGCTCCGGACCTCCGGGGAGCAATCAGCCCCAGCATTTT.

This chain joins TRBV4-2 and TRBJ2-3; perhaps TRBD2 as D (6 bases). CDR1 and CDR2 (germline): LGHNA, YNFKEQ. V gave up 0 bases and J gave up 5 bases, with 12 bases separating them. The CDR3 sequence is 15 residues long. The CDR3 coding sequence is TGTGCCAGCAGCCAAGATCCCGGGGGTGGAGATACGCAGTATTTT. It translates to CASSQDPGGGDTQYF.

This chain joins TRBV5-6 and TRBJ2-3; weak D call: TRBD2 (5 bases). The CDR3 covers 14 residues. The germline gives CDR1 SGHDT, CDR2 YYEEEE. Trimming pared 0 bases from V and 3 bases from J, leaving 8 bases between. The CDR3 reads CASSLGTPTDTQYF. The CDR3 DNA reads as TGTGCCAGCAGCTTGGGGACTCCTACAGATACGCAGTATTTT. The full variable domain, completed using reference TRBV5-6 and TRBJ2-3, is DAGVTQSPTHLIKTRGQQVTLRCSPKSGHDTVSWYQQALGQGPQFIFQYYEEEERQRGNFPDRFSGHQFPNYSSELNVNALLLGDSALYLCASSLGTPTDTQYFGPGTRLTVL.

The V call is TRBV28, the J call TRBJ1-2, with D maybe TRBD1 (6 bases). The CDR3 covers 15 residues. Trimming stripped 6 bases from V and 4 bases from J, with 18 bases between. CDR1 and CDR2 from the germline V gene are MDHEN and SYDVKM. The CDR3 DNA reads as TGTGCCAGCAGCCGGGAGGGGGGGGCGCCCTATGGCTACACCTTC. Residues: CASSREGGAPYGYTF.